These T cell receptor beta chains were read from a single sample in a study of blood T cell repertoires in COVID-19. Measured with immunoSEQ multiplex PCR; TCRdb has only the in-frame clones, and not every one. In the table there are roughly 73,000 clones, approximately 91% of which are singletons. Sequenced material: peripheral blood. The receptors come from a man between 70 and 80 years old with active or convalescent COVID-19. Each CDR3 is given with its conserved first and last residue. The D gene is left open where the match is weak. Not every row has a clone size; where given, it reads once, few, many or a size class.

V gene	D gene	clone size	J gene	CDR3 DNA	CDR3 protein
TRBV6-1	NA	NA	TRBJ2-2	TGTGCCAGCAGTGAGGGAGAAGGGACCGGGGAGCTGTTTTTT	CASSEGEGTGELFF
TRBV6-5	TRBD1	NA	TRBJ1-2	TGTGCCAGTTGGACAGGGGCCAACTATGGCTACACCTTC	CASWTGANYGYTF
TRBV5-1	NA	NA	TRBJ2-2	TGCGCCAGCAGCCCCCGGGACACGGCGTGGGGGGGGGAGCTGTTTTTT	CASSPRDTAWGGELFF
TRBV19	NA	NA	TRBJ1-1	TGTGCCAGTAGCCCTCAGGGCGTGGACACTGAAGCTTTCTTT	CASSPQGVDTEAFF
TRBV7-8	NA	NA	TRBJ2-3	TGTGCCAGCAGCCCCGGGGAGAACACAGATACGCAGTATTTT	CASSPGENTDTQYF
TRBV5-8	TRBD1	NA	TRBJ2-7	TGTGCCAGCAGTTCTCCAGGGGGCAGGTACTACGAGCAGTACTTC	CASSSPGGRYYEQYF
TRBV5-1	TRBD2	NA	TRBJ2-2	TGCGCCAGCAGCTTAGGCCTAGCGGGAGCGCCCGGGGAGCTGTTTTTT	CASSLGLAGAPGELFF
TRBV10-3	NA	NA	TRBJ1-3	TGTGCCGGGGGGCGCGGGGGAACTGGAAACACCATATATTTT	CAGGRGGTGNTIYF
TRBV29-1	NA	NA	TRBJ2-3	TGCAGCGTTTGGAGACTAGGAGGGCTGACAGATACGCAGTATTTT	CSVWRLGGLTDTQYF
TRBV18	NA	NA	TRBJ1-2	TGTGCCAGCTCACCAGGGGGCGATAACTATGGCTACACCTTC	CASSPGGDNYGYTF
TRBV11-3	TRBD1	NA	TRBJ2-3	TGTGCCAGCAGCCGGGACAGGGGGTCAGATACGCAGTATTTT	CASSRDRGSDTQYF
TRBV6-1	NA	NA	TRBJ2-1	TGTGCCAGCAGTGACCCTAGTAGACGTGAGCAGTTCTTC	CASSDPSRREQFF
TRBV5-6	TRBD1	NA	TRBJ1-5	TGTGCCAGCAGCCAAAGGACAGGGGGCCGTGGGGCCCAGCATTTT	CASSQRTGGRGAQHF
TRBV20-1	NA	few	TRBJ1-5	TGCAGTGCTAGTTCCCCGGGGCAGCCCCAGCATTTT	CSASSPGQPQHF
TRBV5-4	NA	NA	TRBJ2-2	TGTGCCAGCACGCGTGGGGTCGGGGGACGGGCGAACACCGGGGAGCTGTTTTTT	CASTRGVGGRANTGELFF
TRBV3-1/TRBV3-2	NA	NA	TRBJ2-6	TGTGCCAGCAGCCAAGAAAGTGGCGGGGCCAACGTCCTGACTTTC	CASSQESGGANVLTF
TRBV18	TRBD2	NA	TRBJ2-5	TGTGCCAGCTCACCCGGCACTAGCGGACAAGAGACCCAGTACTTC	CASSPGTSGQETQYF
TRBV18	NA	NA	TRBJ2-2	TGTGCCAGCTCACCAAAGGACTATAACACCGGGGAGCTGTTTTTT	CASSPKDYNTGELFF
TRBV4-2	NA	few	TRBJ2-7	TGTGCCAGCAGCCGAATCTCTCCGGGACTCATCTCCTACGAGCAGTACTTC	CASSRISPGLISYEQYF
TRBV5-1	NA	NA	TRBJ2-7	TGCGCCAGCAGCCGAGACAGTCTTTCCTACGAGCAGTACTTC	CASSRDSLSYEQYF
TRBV5-4	TRBD2	NA	TRBJ2-6	TGTGCCAGCAGCGTAGGTCTAGCGGGAGCCACCAACGTCCTGACTTTC	CASSVGLAGATNVLTF
TRBV18	TRBD1	NA	TRBJ1-2	TGTGCCAGCTCACCGGGACAGGGGGCGCAAGGCTACACCTTC	CASSPGQGAQGYTF
TRBV6-5	TRBD1	NA	TRBJ1-1	TGTGCCAGCAACCGGGACAGGGGTCGCGCTGAAGCTTTCTTT	CASNRDRGRAEAFF
TRBV15	NA	NA	TRBJ1-2	TGTGCCACCAGCAGAGATGCGGGAGGCTACACCTTC	CATSRDAGGYTF
TRBV7-2	TRBD1	few	TRBJ1-5	TGTGCCAGCAGCCCAGGGACAGTTAGCAATCAGCCCCAGCATTTT	CASSPGTVSNQPQHF
TRBV7-2	TRBD2	NA	TRBJ2-5	TGTGCCAGCAGCCCCGGACTAGCGGGGCCTCAAGAGACCCAGTACTTC	CASSPGLAGPQETQYF
TRBV7-7	NA	NA	TRBJ2-5	TGTGCCAGCAGCTTAGCCGGACTCGGGGAGACCCAGTACTTC	CASSLAGLGETQYF
TRBV7-9	NA	NA	TRBJ2-5	TGTGCCAGCAGCCACCAAGGGACTCTTCCGTTCAGAACCCAGTACTTC	CASSHQGTLPFRTQYF
TRBV7-6	NA	NA	TRBJ2-2	TGTGCCAGCAGCCAGGGGCTTCTAGGTTACGGGGAGCTGTTTTTT	CASSQGLLGYGELFF
TRBV18	NA	once	TRBJ1-5	TGTGCCAGCTCACCACAAGGGGAACAGCCCCAGCATTTT	CASSPQGEQPQHF
TRBV14	NA	NA	TRBJ2-5	TGTGCCAGCAGCCAAGGAGGGGGCCAAGAGACCCAGTACTTC	CASSQGGGQETQYF
TRBV5-1	NA	NA	TRBJ2-2	TGCGCCAGCAGCTTCGGGACTGTGGGCACCGGGGAGCTGTTTTTT	CASSFGTVGTGELFF
TRBV7-2	NA	NA	TRBJ1-5	TGTGCCAGCAGCGTCGGGGGGCATCAGCCCCAGCATTTT	CASSVGGHQPQHF
TRBV7-9	NA	NA	TRBJ2-1	TGTGCCAGCAGCTTTTCAGGGGTCAATGAGCAGTTCTTC	CASSFSGVNEQFF
TRBV29-1	NA	NA	TRBJ2-5	TGCAGCGTTGGAGGGGAGACCCAGTACTTC	CSVGGETQYF
TRBV25-1	TRBD2	NA	TRBJ2-7	TGTGCCAGCACCGCCTATAGCGGGGGCCATTACGAGCAGTACTTC	CASTAYSGGHYEQYF
TRBV19	TRBD1	few	TRBJ1-1	TGTGCCAGTAAGGACAGGGGGCGAAACACTGAAGCTTTCTTT	CASKDRGRNTEAFF
TRBV10-3	NA	NA	TRBJ1-3	TGTGCCATCAGTGAACGGGTAGTAGGAAACACCATATATTTT	CAISERVVGNTIYF
TRBV5-1	NA	NA	TRBJ2-3	TGCGCCAGCAGCTCTCGGACAGTTTCGAGCACAGATACGCAGTATTTT	CASSSRTVSSTDTQYF
TRBV1	NA	NA	TRBJ2-7	TGCACCAGCAGCCGGAAACTAGCGACCAGGACCTACGAGCAGTACTTC	CTSSRKLATRTYEQYF
TRBV7-6	TRBD2	NA	TRBJ2-1	TGTGCCAGCAGCCCAAACCTAGCGGGATGGGCGGGGAATGAGCAGTTCTTC	CASSPNLAGWAGNEQFF
TRBV19	NA	NA	TRBJ2-7	TGTGCCAGTAGTTCCCTGGGGGGAGCCGAGCAGTACTTC	CASSSLGGAEQYF
TRBV5-4	TRBD1	NA	TRBJ2-1	TGTGCCAGCAGCTTAACAGGGGTTAGAAATGAGCAGTTCTTC	CASSLTGVRNEQFF
TRBV19	TRBD1	NA	TRBJ1-2	TGTGCCACCAGGGGGCAGGGGAACTATGGCTACACCTTC	CATRGQGNYGYTF
TRBV9	NA	NA	TRBJ2-2	TGTGCCAGCAGAGGGGCCCTCTCGAACACCGGGGAGCTGTTTTTT	CASRGALSNTGELFF
TRBV27	NA	NA	TRBJ2-7	TGTGCCCGCCTTCGGGTGGGCAGGGCTCCCTACGAGCAGTACTTC	CARLRVGRAPYEQYF
TRBV30	NA	NA	TRBJ2-3	TGTGCCTGGAGTGTAGGAGTAAGGTCAGATACGCAGTATTTT	CAWSVGVRSDTQYF
TRBV6-5	TRBD1	NA	TRBJ2-1	TGTGCCACCCGACAGGGGGCGCGTAATGAGCAGTTCTTC	CATRQGARNEQFF
TRBV2	TRBD2	NA	TRBJ2-1	TGTGCCAGCAGAAGGACTAGCGGGGTCCCGGAGCAGTTCTTC	CASRRTSGVPEQFF
TRBV27	NA	NA	TRBJ1-1	TGTGCCAGCAGTTTCGCGGGGGGTCTAGGCACTGAAGCTTTCTTT	CASSFAGGLGTEAFF